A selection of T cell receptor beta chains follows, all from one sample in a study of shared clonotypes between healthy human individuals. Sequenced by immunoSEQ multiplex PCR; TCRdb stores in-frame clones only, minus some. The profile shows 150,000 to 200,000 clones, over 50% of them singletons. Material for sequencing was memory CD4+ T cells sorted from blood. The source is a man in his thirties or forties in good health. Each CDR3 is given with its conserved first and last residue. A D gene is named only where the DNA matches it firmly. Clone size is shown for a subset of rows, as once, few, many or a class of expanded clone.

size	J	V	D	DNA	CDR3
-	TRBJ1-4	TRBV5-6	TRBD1	TGTGCCAGCAGCCAGGGACAGGGAAAACTGTTTTTT	CASSQGQGKLFF
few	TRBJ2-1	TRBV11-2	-	TGTGCCAGCAGCGCTAACAACGGGGCTTGGGGAGAGGTTGAGCAGTTCTTC	CASSANNGAWGEVEQFF
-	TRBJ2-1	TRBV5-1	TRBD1	TGCGCCAGCAGTTTAGCCGGGACAGGGAACAATGAGCAGTTCTTC	CASSLAGTGNNEQFF
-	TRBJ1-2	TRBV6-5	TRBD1	TGTGCCAGCAGTTCCTGGGACAGCTTTGGCTACACCTTC	CASSSWDSFGYTF
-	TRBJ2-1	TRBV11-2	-	TGTGCCAGCAGCTTAGAACCAGGGAATGAGCAGTTCTTC	CASSLEPGNEQFF
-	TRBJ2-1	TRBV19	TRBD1	TGTGCCAGTAGGGGACAGGGGACGGCGTACAATGAGCAGTTCTTC	CASRGQGTAYNEQFF
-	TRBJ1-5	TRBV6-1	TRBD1	TGTGCCAGCAGATCCGGGACAGGGTCCCAGCCCCAGCATTTT	CASRSGTGSQPQHF
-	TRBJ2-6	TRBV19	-	TGTGCCAGTAGTCTTATCGGGTCTGGGGCCAACGTCCTGACTTTC	CASSLIGSGANVLTF
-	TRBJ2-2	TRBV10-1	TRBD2	TGCGCCAGCAGCGCGCTAGCGGGCGGGACCGGGGAGCTGTTTTTT	CASSALAGGTGELFF
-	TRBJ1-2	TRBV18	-	TGTGCCAGCTCACCCGAGGTTCGAGACTATGGCTACACCTTC	CASSPEVRDYGYTF
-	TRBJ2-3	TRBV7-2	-	TGTGCCAGCAGCCCCTGGCGGTCTAGCACAGATACGCAGTATTTT	CASSPWRSSTDTQYF
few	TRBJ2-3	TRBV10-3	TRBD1	TGTGCCATCCTTGACAGGGCTAGCACAGATACGCAGTATTTT	CAILDRASTDTQYF
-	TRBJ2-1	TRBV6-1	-	TGTGCCAGCAAGTTAAACCTGAATGAGCAGTTCTTC	CASKLNLNEQFF
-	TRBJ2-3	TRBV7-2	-	TGTGCCAGCAGTGCCGGAGGTCGGGAGTACAGCACAGATACGCAGTATTTT	CASSAGGREYSTDTQYF
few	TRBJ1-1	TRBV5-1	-	TGCGCCAGCAGCTCCACTGGGCTAGTGAACACTGAAGCTTTCTTT	CASSSTGLVNTEAFF
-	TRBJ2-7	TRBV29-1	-	TGCAGCGTTCGGGTAACCAGGGATTCTGGCGAGCAGTACTTC	CSVRVTRDSGEQYF
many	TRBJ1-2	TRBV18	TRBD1	TGTGCCAGCTCCGGGACAGGGGGAGATGGCTACACCTTC	CASSGTGGDGYTF
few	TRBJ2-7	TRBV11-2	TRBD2	TGTGCCAGCAGCTCCTACTTAGCGGGTTCCTCCCACGAGCAGTACTTC	CASSSYLAGSSHEQYF
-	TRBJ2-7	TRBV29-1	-	TGCAGCGTGGACGGGGTATCGGGGCACGAGCAGTACTTC	CSVDGVSGHEQYF
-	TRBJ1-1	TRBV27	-	TGTGCCAGCAGTCCCCTAGCGCGGTTCACTGAAGCTTTCTTT	CASSPLARFTEAFF
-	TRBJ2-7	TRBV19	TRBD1	TGTGCCAGTAGTATAAAAGGGGGCACCTACGAGCAGTACTTC	CASSIKGGTYEQYF
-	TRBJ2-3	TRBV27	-	TGTGCCAGCAGTTTTTTGAGGGAGCATACGCAGTATTTT	CASSFLREHTQYF
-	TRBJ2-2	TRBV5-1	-	TGCGCCAGCAGCTTGGGAACCTTGACGGGGGAGCTGTTTTTT	CASSLGTLTGELFF
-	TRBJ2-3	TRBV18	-	TGTGCCAGCTCACGCCCGAACACAGATACGCAGTATTTT	CASSRPNTDTQYF
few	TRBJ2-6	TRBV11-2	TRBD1	TGTGCCAGCAGCCCATTAGGACAGGGGGCTGGGGCCAACGTCCTGACTTTC	CASSPLGQGAGANVLTF
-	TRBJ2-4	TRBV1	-	TGCACCAGCAGCCAAGATCAAAGTAGGGAGACAGGGATCTTAGCCAAAAACATTCAGTACTTC	CTSSQDQSRETGILAKNIQYF
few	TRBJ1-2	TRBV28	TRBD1	TGTGCCAGCAGAAAAGTAGGACAGGGGGTTTTTTCTAACTATGGCTACACCTTC	CASRKVGQGVFSNYGYTF
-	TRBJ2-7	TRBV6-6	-	TGTGCCAGCAGGCTGGCAGGGAGCTCCTACGAGCAGTACTTC	CASRLAGSSYEQYF
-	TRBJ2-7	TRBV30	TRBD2	TGTGCCTGGAGCCCACTAGCGGGAGGCGGCTACGAGCAGTACTTC	CAWSPLAGGGYEQYF
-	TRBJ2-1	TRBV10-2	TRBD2	TGCGCCAGCGGAATAGCGGGAGGGCCGGCGGGTGAGCAGTTCTTC	CASGIAGGPAGEQFF
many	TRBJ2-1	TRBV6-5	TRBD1	TGTGCCAGCAGGGACAGGGGGCCTTATGAGCAGTTCTTC	CASRDRGPYEQFF
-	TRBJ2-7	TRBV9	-	TGTGCCAGCAACCGGGACACCCACTACGAGCAGTACTTC	CASNRDTHYEQYF
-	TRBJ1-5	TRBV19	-	TGTGCCAGTAGTATTAACGAGGGTCCGAATCAGCCCCAGCATTTT	CASSINEGPNQPQHF
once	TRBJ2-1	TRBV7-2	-	TGTGCCAGCAGCTTAGGGGGAAAGGGGCGCAATGAGCAGTTCTTC	CASSLGGKGRNEQFF
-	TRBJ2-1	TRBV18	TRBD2	TGTGCCAGCTCACCACGCTCGGCGGGAGGGGTAAATGAGCAGTTCTTC	CASSPRSAGGVNEQFF
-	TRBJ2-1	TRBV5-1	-	TGCGCCAGCAGCTTAGCGGCGGGATACAATGAGCAGTTCTTC	CASSLAAGYNEQFF
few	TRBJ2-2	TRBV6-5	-	TGTGCCAGCAGTTATTTGATCGCAGCCGCCACCGGGGAGCTGTTTTTT	CASSYLIAAATGELFF
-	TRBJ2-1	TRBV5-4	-	TGCGCCAGCAGCCAAGATGGGGCGGGCCCAAATAATGAGCAGTTCTTC	CASSQDGAGPNNEQFF
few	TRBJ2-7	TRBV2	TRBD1	TGTGCCAGCAGTGAAAAGCGGACAGGGTACGAGCAGTACTTC	CASSEKRTGYEQYF
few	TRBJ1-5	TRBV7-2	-	TGTGCCAGCAGCTTATATGGTTCAGGGCTCAATCAGCCCCAGCATTTT	CASSLYGSGLNQPQHF
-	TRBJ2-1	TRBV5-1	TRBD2	TGCGCCAGCAGCGTTGGGACTAGCGGGGTCGAGCTTCAGTTCTTC	CASSVGTSGVELQFF